This T cell receptor (beta chain) was sequenced during a study of tumor-infiltrating lymphocytes in oesophageal squamous cell carcinoma. In this sample, this clonotype turned up a few times. TCRdb fed the PCR reads into MiXCR, producing one record per CDR3 protein. The top ten clones hold approximately 40% of a sample with about 21,000 distinct CDR3 sequences, under 40% of them seen once. The CDR3 is made up of 16 amino acids. V lost 4 bases to trimming and J lost 12 bases; unmatched junction nucleotides: 11. In germline, CDR1 is SGHNT, CDR2 YENEEA. The clonotype was recovered from a male donor with esophageal squamous cell carcinoma. The chain couples TRBV11-3 to TRBJ2-1; 14 bases are shared with TRBD2. Specimen: esophageal tumor tissue. The CDR3, as DNA: TGTGCCAGCAGCTCGGGACTAGCGGGAGTCACAGATACGCAGTTCTTC. It yields the protein CASSSGLAGVTDTQFF.